Below are 29 T cell receptor beta chains sequenced from a single sample in a study of identical twins. TCRdb re-called the 5' RACE reads through MiXCR, storing one row per CDR3 protein. The sample gives approximately 500,000 distinct CDR3 sequences, 20% to 25% of which show up once; 2.9% is in the top ten. The sample was also reused in another study, on T cells expressing NK-cell markers.

The sequenced material came from CD4+ T cells sorted from blood. These receptors were taken from a woman aged 18-30 years in good health.

There are a few counts of this clonotype. The V and J genes are TRBV6-1 and TRBJ2-4, with 7 bases aligning to TRBD2. This CDR3 comprises 13 residues. Germline CDR1 MNHNS, CDR2 SASEGT. With 8 bases clipped from V and 8 bases from J, the junction kept 9 bases outside the gene matches. The CDR3 DNA reads as TGTGCCAGCGTATGGGGAGGGATAGACATTCAGTACTTC. Its protein product is CASVWGGIDIQYF.

The J gene is TRBJ1-2, the V gene TRBV2; 10 bases agree with TRBD1. Germline V gene lookup returns CDR1 SNHLY and CDR2 FYNNEI. The CDR3 consists of 15 residues. V lost 6 bases, J lost 8 bases, and 12 bases stayed unmatched. This chain's CDR3 is CASSTGTGEVEGYTF. The CDR3 DNA sequence: TGTGCCAGCAGCACCGGGACAGGGGAGGTTGAGGGCTACACCTTC.

This clonotype showed up just a few times. The gene calls are TRBV4-3 and TRBJ1-1; weak D call: TRBD1 (5 bases). Germline loops: CDR1 LGHNA, CDR2 YSLEER. The CDR3 extends over 15 amino acids. The V end was cut by 4 bases, the J end by 0 bases, with 12 bases between. The CDR3 nucleotides are TGCGCCAGCAGCCGATCTACAGGAGTGAACACTGAAGCTTTCTTT. This sequence encodes CASSRSTGVNTEAFF.

J is TRBJ1-2 and V is TRBV18, with D maybe TRBD1 (5 bases). This CDR3 has 14 residues. Germline V gene sequence: CDR1 KGHSH, CDR2 LQKENI. Trimming shortened V by 2 bases and J by 7 bases, and 14 bases separated the two germline ends. The CDR3 region is CASSPGTHAGGYTF. CDR3 DNA: TGTGCCAGCTCACCAGGGACCCACGCTGGTGGCTACACCTTC.

The gene calls are TRBV3-1 and TRBJ2-7, with 7 bases lining up with TRBD1. Germline assignment: CDR1 LGHDT and CDR2 YNNKEL (reference sequence). Germline trimming cut 3 bases from V and 7 bases from J; bases unmatched to any gene: 15. This CDR3 spans 16 amino acids. CDR3: CASSHSTGIILGEQYF. Written as DNA, the CDR3 is TGTGCCAGCAGCCATTCGACAGGGATCATTTTAGGGGAGCAGTACTTC.

This clonotype was seen only a few times. The gene calls are TRBV20-1 and TRBJ2-7; 8 bases agree with TRBD2. The junction had 10 bases not matched to a gene; V was cut back by 3 bases and J by 6 bases. Germline CDR1 reads DFQATT; CDR2 reads SNEGSKA (reference sequence). This CDR3 has 14 amino acids. The CDR3 nucleotides are TGCAGTGCTAGGAGGGGCGGGGGGCTCATCGAGCAGTACTTC. It encodes CSARRGGGLIEQYF.

This clonotype turned up a few times. The chain has TRBV29-1 and TRBJ2-3, with D perhaps given as TRBD1 or TRBD2 (5 bases each). The length of the CDR3 is 13 residues. CDR1 and CDR2 from the germline V gene are SQVTM and ANQGSEA. Trimming removed 5 bases from V and 0 bases from J, with 9 bases in between. This CDR3 reads CSVQRGSTDTQYF. CDR3 DNA: TGCAGCGTTCAGAGGGGTAGCACAGATACGCAGTATTTT.

This clonotype was counted many times. V usage is TRBV10-3 and J usage is TRBJ2-3, with 9 bases identical to TRBD2. The length of the CDR3 is 12 residues. Looked up from germline, CDR1 is ENHRY and CDR2 is SYGVKD. V shed 7 bases and J 5 bases; nucleotides not matched to a gene: 1. For the CDR3, the DNA is TGTGCCATCACTAGCGGGAAAGATACGCAGTATTTT. It yields the protein CAITSGKDTQYF.

This chain uses TRBV6-1 with TRBJ1-2; the D is unclear. V lost 6 bases and J lost 3, with 17 bases in between. The CDR3 is 15 amino acids. The germline V gene has CDR1 MNHNS and CDR2 SASEGT. The CDR3 nucleotides read TGTGCCAGCAGGAAATCTGGGGATCCCTACTATGGCTACACCTTC. Translated, it gives CASRKSGDPYYGYTF.

In its sample, this clonotype was seen a few times. This chain connects TRBV5-6 to TRBJ2-7; tentatively, D is TRBD1 (6 bases). There are 13 residues in the CDR3. Per the germline V gene, CDR1 is SGHDT and CDR2 is YYEEEE. V lost 0 bases, J lost 7 bases, and 11 bases lay in between. This CDR3 reads CASSLDQGWEQYF. The CDR3 DNA sequence: TGTGCCAGCAGCTTGGATCAGGGGTGGGAGCAGTACTTC.

The CDR3 sequence: CASSRRGTGANVLTF. CDR3 DNA sequence: TGTGCCAGCAGTCGACGGGGGACTGGGGCCAACGTCCTGACTTTC. This chain joins TRBV6-2 or TRBV6-3 and TRBJ2-6; TRBD2 is a possible D gene (6 bases). This CDR3 region has 15 residues. Germline values: CDR1 MNHEY, CDR2 SVGEGT. Trimming took 5 bases from V and 2 from J, leaving 10 bases between them.

This chain uses TRBV12-3 or TRBV12-4 with TRBJ2-1; 11 bases agree with TRBD2. With 6 bases clipped from V and 7 bases from J, the junction kept 11 bases outside the gene matches. The CDR3 spans 16 residues. Here the CDR3 DNA reads TGTGCCAGCAGCCTCCCTAGCGGGGGGCGGGGGAATGAGCAGTTCTTC. Protein sequence: CASSLPSGGRGNEQFF.

In this sample, this clonotype turned up a few times. A junction end diverges from the germline sequence, so it may reflect a read error. The rearrangement links TRBV5-1 to TRBJ2-2; 8 positions match TRBD1. The CDR3 totals 16 residues. CDR1 and CDR2 (germline): SGHRS, YFSETQ. CDR3 loop: CASRFGTGPNTGELFF. In nucleotides, the CDR3 is TGCGCCAGCCGCTTTGGGACAGGTCCGAACACCGGGGAGCTGTTTTTT.

This clonotype has ten or more counts. The junction shows a germline mismatch at one end, possibly a read error. The chain is built from TRBV5-1 and TRBJ1-1, with a possible D match to TRBD1 (5 bases). Per germline, CDR1 SGHRS and CDR2 YFSETQ. The CDR3 sequence is 14 residues long. Here the CDR3 reads CASSLEGTNTEAFF. In DNA, the CDR3 is TGTGCCAGCAGTTTAGAGGGGACGAACACTGAAGCTTTCTTT.

This chain uses TRBV29-1 with TRBJ2-1; D not resolved. CDR1 SQVTM and CDR2 ANQGSEA come from the germline V gene. CDR3 size: 13 residues. V gave up 2 bases and J gave up 4 bases, with 9 bases separating them. The CDR3 is CSVERAAYNEQFF. In DNA form, the CDR3 reads TGCAGCGTTGAAAGGGCAGCTTACAATGAGCAGTTCTTC.

The gene calls are TRBV2 and TRBJ2-4, with a weak D call TRBD1 (5 bases). The CDR3 sequence is 15 residues long. Trimming shortened V by 2 bases and J by 0 bases, and 8 bases separated the two germline ends. Germline values: CDR1 SNHLY, CDR2 FYNNEI. This CDR3 is CASSEIRVAKNIQYF. CDR3 bases: TGTGCCAGCAGTGAAATCAGGGTAGCCAAAAACATTCAGTACTTC.

This chain links TRBV5-1 with TRBJ1-1; D remains ambiguous. Trimming removed 5 bases from V and 11 bases from J, with 16 bases in between. The CDR3 consists of 12 residues. Germline V gene data show CDR1 as SGHRS and CDR2 as YFSETQ. The CDR3 here is CASSQGGLNAFF. The CDR3 nucleotides read TGCGCCAGCAGTCAAGGAGGGCTGAATGCTTTCTTT.

This clonotype was seen only a few times. The V call is TRBV20-1, the J call TRBJ2-7; 7 nucleotides align to TRBD2. With V trimmed by 6 bases and J by 3 bases, 8 bases remained unmatched. CDR3 length: 13 amino acids. CDR1 is DFQATT and CDR2 is SNEGSKA in the germline V gene (reference sequence). CDR3 loop: CSATGTKNYEQYF. CDR3 in DNA: TGCAGTGCAACCGGGACTAAAAACTACGAGCAGTACTTC.

The chain uses TRBV27 and TRBJ2-5; the D gene is possibly TRBD2 (5 bases). Trimming shortened V by 5 bases and J by 5 bases, and 18 bases separated the two germline ends. The CDR3 runs 15 residues. Germline V gene lookup returns CDR1 MNHEY and CDR2 SMNVEV (reference sequence). The CDR3 region has the DNA TGTGCCAGCAGTCCCCGATGGGCTGGCGGGGAGACCCAGTACTTC. Residues: CASSPRWAGGETQYF.

The chain joins TRBV6-5 to TRBJ2-3, with 9 bases lining up with TRBD2. The CDR3 consists of 16 residues. Germline trimming cut 0 bases from V and 5 bases from J; bases unmatched to any gene: 6. Looked up from germline, CDR1 is MNHEY and CDR2 is SVGAGI. The CDR3 DNA reads as TGTGCCAGCAGTTACTCTCCTAGCGGGGTAGGAGATACGCAGTATTTT. This translates into CASSYSPSGVGDTQYF.

The chain joins TRBV6-1 to TRBJ2-7, with D unclear. Germline CDR1 MNHNS, CDR2 SASEGT. This CDR3 spans 13 amino acids. The ends were cut back, 10 bases at V and 2 bases at J, with 15 bases in the middle. CDR3 coding DNA: TGTGCCACCAGACGCCACAGCCCCTACGAGCAGTACTTC. Translating gives CATRRHSPYEQYF.

This clonotype was counted between two and nine times. V and J are TRBV5-1 and TRBJ2-3; D unclear. The V end was cut by 0 bases, the J end by 0 bases, with 14 bases between. The length of the CDR3 is 17 residues. Germline lookup yields CDR1 SGHRS and CDR2 YFSETQ. The DNA for the CDR3 is TGCGCCAGCAGCTTGGGACTCTCGTCCTTAAGCACAGATACGCAGTATTTT. Its translation: CASSLGLSSLSTDTQYF.

This chain connects TRBV6-1 to TRBJ2-1; 8 nucleotides agree with TRBD2. CDR3 length: 16 amino acids. V gave up 5 bases and J gave up 4 bases; unmatched junction bases: 10. The V gene's germline CDR1 is MNHNS and CDR2 SASEGT. As DNA, the CDR3 is TGTGCCAGCAGTACCCTTACTAGCGGCTCATACAATGAGCAGTTCTTC. Translation gives CASSTLTSGSYNEQFF.

This sequence joins TRBV12-3 or TRBV12-4 and TRBJ2-5; D is possibly TRBD1 (6 bases). This CDR3 is 15 amino acids long. Between the trimmed V and J ends, which lost 5 bases and 5 bases, there was a span of 18 bases. The CDR3 bases are TGTGCCAGCAGTCTCCAGGACAGCGAGGGGGAGACCCAGTACTTC. It translates to CASSLQDSEGETQYF.

V and J are TRBV4-2 and TRBJ1-6, with unresolved D. Germline CDR1 reads LGHNA; CDR2 reads YNFKEQ. V was cut by 0 bases and J by 10 bases, with 19 bases left in between. The CDR3 has 17 amino acids. The CDR3 sequence is CASSQDHQNSHLSPLHF. The CDR3 DNA sequence: TGTGCCAGCAGCCAAGATCATCAGAACAGCCATCTATCACCCCTCCACTTT.

The chain carries TRBV5-1 and TRBJ1-6, with 12 positions matching TRBD1. Germline CDR1 SGHRS, CDR2 YFSETQ. Germline trimming cut 4 bases from V and 8 bases from J; bases unmatched to any gene: 4. CDR3 length: 15 residues. For the CDR3, the DNA is TGCGCCAGCAGCGCCGGGACAGGGGGCTATTCACCCCTCCACTTT. Protein sequence: CASSAGTGGYSPLHF.

This clonotype showed up many times. The chain recombines TRBV20-1 with TRBJ2-3; D is ambiguous. Germline V CDR1 and CDR2: DFQATT, SNEGSKA (reference sequence). Trimming left V 3 bases short and J 3 bases short, with 7 bases between. CDR3 length: 12 residues. The CDR3 loop is CSARVLTDTQYF. Here the CDR3 DNA reads TGCAGTGCTAGGGTTCTTACAGATACGCAGTATTTT.

The chain is built from TRBV5-6 and TRBJ2-5; D uncertain. CDR1 and CDR2 (germline): SGHDT, YYEEEE. V lost 2 bases and J lost 3, with 8 bases in between. The CDR3 covers 13 residues. The CDR3 nucleotides read TGTGCCAGCAGCTTCGGATCTGAAGAGACCCAGTACTTC. Translated: CASSFGSEETQYF.

This clonotype has a handful of counts. J is TRBJ1-6 and V is TRBV4-2; no definite D call. Germline CDR1 and CDR2: LGHNA and YNFKEQ. CDR3 length equals 11 residues. V shed 0 bases and J shed 14 bases, with 5 bases lying between them. CDR3 in amino acids: CASSQESALHF. Here the CDR3 DNA reads TGTGCCAGCAGCCAAGAGTCGGCCCTCCACTTT.